Following are 18 T cell receptor beta chains from one sample sequenced in a study of cytomegalovirus exposure and HLA in healthy donors. PCR involved 60 Vbeta and 13 Jbeta primers. Measured with immunoSEQ multiplex PCR; TCRdb has only the in-frame clones, and not every one. The sample includes around 120,000 clones, 9.5% of them seen just once. Sequencing input: PBMCs. The receptors stem from a man between 25 and 39 years old in good health and CMV-seronegative.

J is TRBJ2-2 and V is TRBV5-1, with D possibly being TRBD2 (5 bases). Between the trimmed V and J ends, which lost 4 bases and 1 base, there was a span of 14 bases. Germline CDR1 reads SGHRS; CDR2 reads YFSETQ. The CDR3 has 16 residues. CDR3 DNA sequence: TGCGCCAGCAGCCTTGGACGGGGAGAGAACACCGGGGAGCTGTTTTTT. Translating gives CASSLGRGENTGELFF.

This clone was counted between two and nine times. V is TRBV5-6 and J is TRBJ1-5, with 7 bases lining up with TRBD1. The CDR3 contains 15 residues. The V segment lost 2 bases and the J segment 1 base; nucleotides outside the gene matches: 3. Germline loops: CDR1 SGHDT, CDR2 YYEEEE. The CDR3 spells CASSLRTGSNQPQHF. For the CDR3, the DNA is TGTGCCAGCAGCTTACGGACAGGAAGCAATCAGCCCCAGCATTTT.

The genes are TRBV9 and TRBJ1-4, with 9 nucleotides matching TRBD1. This CDR3 comprises 15 residues. CDR1 is SGDLS, CDR2 YYNGEE, per germline. With 3 bases clipped from V and 8 bases from J, the junction kept 8 bases outside the gene matches. In DNA, the CDR3 is TGTGCCAGCAGCGCCCGACAGGGGGAACGAGAAAAACTGTTTTTT. Translating it yields CASSARQGEREKLFF.

V and J are TRBV28 and TRBJ1-4; a possible D gene is TRBD1 (5 bases). The CDR3 covers 15 residues. The V gene's germline CDR1 is MDHEN and CDR2 SYDVKM. The V and J ends lost 2 bases and 5 bases respectively, with 12 bases between them. The DNA of the CDR3 is TGTGCCAGCAGTTTAGGTGGGGCAGACAATGAAAAACTGTTTTTT. Protein product: CASSLGGADNEKLFF.

V usage is TRBV28 and J usage is TRBJ1-2; 8 bases fit TRBD1. The CDR3 totals 17 residues. From germline, CDR1 is MDHEN and CDR2 SYDVKM. Trimming at V came to 1 base and at J to 0 bases, leaving 7 bases not matched to a gene. This CDR3 is CASSLSRTGPTNYGYTF. DNA for the CDR3: TGTGCCAGCAGTTTATCCCGGACAGGGCCCACTAACTATGGCTACACCTTC.

The chain combines TRBV6-1 with TRBJ1-3; D remains unclear. V was pared by 8 bases and J by 1 base, with 15 bases between. The germline gives CDR1 MNHNS, CDR2 SASEGT. The CDR3 totals 15 residues. DNA for the CDR3: TGTGCCAGCGGGATGGGCGGGTTTTCTGGAAACACCATATATTTT. It translates to CASGMGGFSGNTIYF.

This clone was seen ten or more times. V is TRBV7-2 and J is TRBJ1-1, with unresolved D. The CDR3 runs 13 residues. Trimming left V 5 bases short and J 0 bases short, with 7 bases between. Germline loops: CDR1 SGHTA, CDR2 FQGNSA. This CDR3 reads CASSPGMNTEAFF. The CDR3 region has the DNA TGTGCCAGCAGCCCCGGGATGAACACTGAAGCTTTCTTT.

V gene TRBV7-9 combines with J gene TRBJ2-6; 11 positions match TRBD1. This CDR3 has 18 residues. Germline V lookup: CDR1 SEHNR, CDR2 FQNEAQ (reference sequence). V trimming: 5 bases; J trimming: 0 bases; junction bases outside the gene matches: 6. Here the CDR3 DNA reads TGTGCCAGCAGCCTCGGACAGGGGGCTCCCTCTGGGGCCAACGTCCTGACTTTC. Protein sequence: CASSLGQGAPSGANVLTF.

The CDR3 DNA reads as TGTGCCAGTAGTATAAGGACGACAGGGAGCTCCTACGAGCAGTACTTC. Translation: CASSIRTTGSSYEQYF. J is TRBJ2-7 and V is TRBV19; TRBD1 matches at 7 bases. The germline CDR1 and CDR2 sequences are LNHDA and SQIVND (reference sequence). The CDR3 has 16 amino acids. V was clipped by 2 bases and J by 0 bases; unmatched bases: 7.

The V call is TRBV10-2, the J call TRBJ2-7, with 11 bases that match TRBD2. V dropped 6 bases and J dropped 0; count of bases not matched to a gene: 4. CDR3 length: 15 residues. Germline lookup yields CDR1 WSHSY and CDR2 SAAADI. The DNA of the CDR3 is TGCGCCAGCAGGAAACTAGCGGGGGTCTCCTACGAGCAGTACTTC. Protein product: CASRKLAGVSYEQYF.

The chain uses TRBV5-4 and TRBJ1-1, with 8 nucleotides matching TRBD1. Germline lookup yields CDR1 SGHNT and CDR2 YYREEE (reference sequence). V lost 6 bases and J lost 2; bases outside the gene matches: 9. This CDR3 contains 15 residues. This CDR3 is CASILDRGINTEAFF. The CDR3 DNA sequence: TGTGCCAGCATCTTAGACAGGGGAATAAACACTGAAGCTTTCTTT. Full variable domain (missing parts from reference TRBV5-4 and TRBJ1-1): ETGVTQSPTHLIKTRGQQVTLRCSSQSGHNTVSWYQQALGQGPQFIFQYYREEENGRGNFPPRFSGLQFPNYSSELNVNALELDDSALYLCASILDRGINTEAFFGQGTRLTVV.

This clone occurred a few times. The V and J genes are TRBV7-3 and TRBJ2-2, with D possibly TRBD2 on 6 matching bases. The germline V gene encodes CDR1 SGHTA and CDR2 FQGTGA. This CDR3 is 16 amino acids long. V lost 2 bases to trimming and J lost 4 bases, with 14 bases between them. The CDR3 nucleotides read TGTGCCAGCAGCTTATACCGGGAGAGTGCCACCGGGGAGCTGTTTTTT. Protein: CASSLYRESATGELFF.

The rearrangement uses TRBV27 and TRBJ2-7; D possibly corresponds to TRBD2 (6 bases). The CDR3 has 14 amino acids. V was trimmed by 5 bases and J by 3 bases, leaving 14 bases between them. CDR1 is MNHEY and CDR2 is SMNVEV in the germline V gene (reference sequence). The CDR3 here is CASSLAGSDYEQYF. CDR3 coding DNA: TGTGCCAGCAGTCTGGCGGGGAGTGACTACGAGCAGTACTTC.

The chain carries TRBV27 and TRBJ1-4; D gene unclear. The V and J ends lost 6 bases and 1 base respectively, with 12 bases between them. The V gene's germline CDR1 is MNHEY and CDR2 SMNVEV (reference sequence). This CDR3 spans 15 amino acids. As DNA, the CDR3 is TGTGCCAGCAGCCCTTTTGCTAGAACTAATGAAAAACTGTTTTTT. Translating gives CASSPFARTNEKLFF.

The genes are TRBV19 and TRBJ2-2, with a possible D match to TRBD1 (5 bases). Germline CDR1 is LNHDA and CDR2 is SQIVND (reference sequence). Trimming pared 3 bases from V and 2 bases from J, leaving 10 bases between. The CDR3 has 15 amino acids. CDR3 sequence: CASSIGRGNTGELFF. CDR3 sequence (DNA): TGTGCCAGTAGTATCGGTAGGGGAAACACCGGGGAGCTGTTTTTT.

This chain uses TRBV6-5 with TRBJ1-2, with 8 bases fitting TRBD1. The CDR3 runs to 16 residues. The J segment lost 5 bases and the V segment lost 0 bases, leaving 8 bases of the junction unmatched. Germline V gene lookup returns CDR1 MNHEY and CDR2 SVGAGI. CDR3 sequence: CASSYSPSGGRYGYTF. The CDR3 bases are TGTGCCAGCAGTTACTCGCCTTCAGGGGGCCGGTATGGCTACACCTTC.

This chain links TRBV7-2 with TRBJ2-1; 8 nucleotides agree with TRBD2. CDR1 is SGHTA, CDR2 FQGNSA, per germline. The CDR3 consists of 15 residues. Trimming at V came to 5 bases and at J to 0 bases, leaving 3 bases not matched to a gene. CDR3 amino acids: CASSVGLVSYNEQFF. CDR3 bases: TGTGCCAGCAGCGTGGGACTAGTCTCCTACAATGAGCAGTTCTTC.

The chain joins TRBV7-2 to TRBJ1-6; TRBD1 matches 8 bases. V shed 1 base, J shed 7 bases, and the junction held 3 bases outside the gene matches. CDR1 and CDR2 (germline): SGHTA, FQGNSA. CDR3 length: 15 amino acids. The CDR3: CASSLEAGGNSPLHF. The CDR3 nucleotides read TGTGCCAGCAGCTTAGAGGCAGGGGGCAATTCACCCCTCCACTTT.